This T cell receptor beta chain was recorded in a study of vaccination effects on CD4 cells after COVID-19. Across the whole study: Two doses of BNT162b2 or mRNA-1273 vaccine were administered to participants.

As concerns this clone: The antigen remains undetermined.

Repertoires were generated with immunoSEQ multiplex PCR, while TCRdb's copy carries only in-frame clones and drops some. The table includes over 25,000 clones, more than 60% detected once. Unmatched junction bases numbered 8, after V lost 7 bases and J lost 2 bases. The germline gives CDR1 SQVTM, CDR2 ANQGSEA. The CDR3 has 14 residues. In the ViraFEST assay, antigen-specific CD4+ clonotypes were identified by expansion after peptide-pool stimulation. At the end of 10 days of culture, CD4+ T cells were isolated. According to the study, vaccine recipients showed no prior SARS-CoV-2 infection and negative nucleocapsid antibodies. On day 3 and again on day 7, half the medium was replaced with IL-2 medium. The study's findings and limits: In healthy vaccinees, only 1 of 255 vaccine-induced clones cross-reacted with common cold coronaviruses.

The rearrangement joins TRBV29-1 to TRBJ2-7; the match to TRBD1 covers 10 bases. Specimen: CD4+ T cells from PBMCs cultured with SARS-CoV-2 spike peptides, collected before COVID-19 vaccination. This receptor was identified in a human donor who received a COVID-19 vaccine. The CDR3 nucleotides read TGCAGCGCCAGGGGACAGGGGCAAACCTACGAGCAGTACTTC. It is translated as CSARGQGQTYEQYF.